Below are 2 T cell receptor beta chains sequenced from a single sample in a study of T cells in Graves' hyperthyroidism and ophthalmopathy (dated by TCRdb to the late 2010s). The receptor library was made with multiplex PCR. These reads were obtained on an Illumina HiSeq 2000. Amplification of TCR beta CDR3 regions was carried out from RNA transcripts. The TCR CDR3 was subjected to a first round of RT-PCR using the HTBI primer set and the Qiagen OneStep RT-PCR kit. Starting from the raw public reads, TCRdb applied fastp trimming at Q25, assembled clones with MiXCR and retained in-frame beta chains. Each entry is one CDR3 protein sequence, shown with its most common DNA and genes. Counted in this sample were under 300,000 distinct CDR3 sequences; 13% of them appeared once. Jointly, the top ten make up 6.5% to 10% of the sample. The specimen was blood. The receptor set was obtained from a woman in her twenties or thirties with Graves' hyperthyroidism that later progressed to Graves' ophthalmopathy.

V is TRBV20-1 and J is TRBJ2-7, with 11 bases aligning to TRBD2. Germline V CDR1 and CDR2: DFQATT, SNEGSKA (reference sequence). After removal of 2 bases from V and 4 bases from J, the junction contained 10 bases not matched to a gene. This CDR3 spans 16 amino acids. CDR3 nucleotides: TGCAGTGCTAGACCCCCTCCCGGGACTAGCGGATACGAGCAGTACTTC. Its protein is CSARPPPGTSGYEQYF.

This clonotype appeared many times. The chain recombines TRBV24-1 with TRBJ2-1, with TRBD2 matching over 7 bases. There are 15 residues in the CDR3. V shed 5 bases, J shed 0 bases, and the junction held 3 bases outside the gene matches. The V gene's germline CDR1 is KGHDR and CDR2 SFDVKD. The CDR3 nucleotides are TGTGCCACCAGTGCTGGCGGGAGCTCCTACAATGAGCAGTTCTTC. It specifies CATSAGGSSYNEQFF.